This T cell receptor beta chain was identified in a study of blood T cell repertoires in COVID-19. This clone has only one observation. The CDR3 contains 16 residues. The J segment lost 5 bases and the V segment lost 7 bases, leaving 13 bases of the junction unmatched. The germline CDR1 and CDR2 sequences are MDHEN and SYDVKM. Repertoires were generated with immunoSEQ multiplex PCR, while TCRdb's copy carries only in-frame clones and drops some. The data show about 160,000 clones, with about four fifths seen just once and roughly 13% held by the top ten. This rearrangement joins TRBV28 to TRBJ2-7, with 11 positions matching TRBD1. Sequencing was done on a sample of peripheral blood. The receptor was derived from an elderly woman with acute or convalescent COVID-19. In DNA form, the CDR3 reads TGTGCCAGCACCCCCCCTGGGACAGGGGGTACCCACGAGCAGTACTTC. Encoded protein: CASTPPGTGGTHEQYF.